This T cell receptor beta chain was sequenced during a study of T cell responses to AZD1222 COVID-19 vaccine. This CDR3 region has 13 residues. V was shortened by 3 bases and J by 4 bases, with 8 bases between the two germline ends. The study's findings and limits: Seropositive status at baseline applied to only a handful of AZD1222 recipients.

About this clone itself: Its antigen is not identified.

Sequenced by immunoSEQ multiplex PCR; TCRdb stores in-frame clones only, minus some. This sample has some 180,000 clones, with 85% to 90% found just once. This specimen was peripheral blood, taken on day 0 of AZD1222 vaccination. The gene calls are TRBV12-3 or TRBV12-4 and TRBJ2-3; no clear D. The clonotype comes from an adult in good health. The CDR3 sequence is CASSFPPADTQYF. The DNA for the CDR3 is TGTGCCAGCAGTTTTCCCCCGGCAGATACGCAGTATTTT.